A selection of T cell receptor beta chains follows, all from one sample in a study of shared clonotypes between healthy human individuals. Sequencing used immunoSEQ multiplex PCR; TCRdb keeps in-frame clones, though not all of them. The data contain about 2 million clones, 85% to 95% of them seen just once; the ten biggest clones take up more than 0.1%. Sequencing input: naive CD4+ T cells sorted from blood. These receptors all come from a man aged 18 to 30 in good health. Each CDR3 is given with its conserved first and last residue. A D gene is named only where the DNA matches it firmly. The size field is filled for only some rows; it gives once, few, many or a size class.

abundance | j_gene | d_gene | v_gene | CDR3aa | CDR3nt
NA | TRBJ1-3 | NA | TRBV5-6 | CASSLRQTSGNTIYF | TGTGCCAGCAGCCTACGACAGACCTCTGGAAACACCATATATTTT
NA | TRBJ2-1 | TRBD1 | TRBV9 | CASSAGQGYNEQFF | TGTGCCAGCAGCGCGGGACAGGGATACAATGAGCAGTTCTTC
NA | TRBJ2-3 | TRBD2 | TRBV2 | CASRAGGSDTQYF | TGTGCCAGCAGAGCGGGGGGGTCAGATACGCAGTATTTT
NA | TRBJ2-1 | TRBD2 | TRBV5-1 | CASSFQGSGSNEQFF | TGCGCCAGCAGCTTTCAGGGTAGCGGGTCTAATGAGCAGTTCTTC
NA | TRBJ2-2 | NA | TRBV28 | CASSPGRPNTGELFF | TGTGCCAGCAGCCCCGGACGGCCGAACACCGGGGAGCTGTTTTTT
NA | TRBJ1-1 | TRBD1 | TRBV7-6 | CASSFGQGIVEAFF | TGTGCCAGCAGCTTCGGACAGGGGATTGTAGAAGCTTTCTTT
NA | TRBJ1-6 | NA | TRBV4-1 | CASSPLGGRGNSPLHF | TGCGCCAGCAGCCCATTGGGGGGGCGCGGTAATTCACCCCTCCACTTT
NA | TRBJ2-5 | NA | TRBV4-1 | CASSRGRETIQETQYF | TGCGCCAGCAGCCGGGGACGGGAGACGATCCAAGAGACCCAGTACTTC
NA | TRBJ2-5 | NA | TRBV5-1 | CASSLLAGPETQYF | TGCGCCAGCAGCTTGTTGGCAGGGCCAGAGACCCAGTACTTC
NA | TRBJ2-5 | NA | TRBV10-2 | CASREGVIETQYF | TGCGCCAGCAGAGAGGGGGTGATAGAGACCCAGTACTTC
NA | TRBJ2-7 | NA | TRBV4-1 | CASSQISGSTYEQYF | TGCGCCAGCAGCCAAATAAGCGGTAGTACCTACGAGCAGTACTTC
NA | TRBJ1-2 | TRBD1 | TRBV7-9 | CASSLGRQGNGYTF | TGTGCCAGCAGCTTAGGCCGACAGGGGAATGGCTACACCTTC
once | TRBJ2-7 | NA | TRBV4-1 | CASSQVSAPTYEQYF | TGCGCCAGCAGCCAAGTCTCAGCCCCAACCTACGAGCAGTACTTC
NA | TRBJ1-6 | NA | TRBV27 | CASSLSPGNSPLHF | TGTGCCAGCAGTTTATCACCGGGTAATTCACCCCTCCACTTT
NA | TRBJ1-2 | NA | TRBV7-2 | CASSLATRDGYGYTF | TGTGCCAGCAGCTTAGCGACTCGGGACGGCTATGGCTACACCTTC
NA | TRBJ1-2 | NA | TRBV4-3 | CASSQSWGTSSYGYTF | TGCGCCAGCAGCCAATCATGGGGGACGAGTAGCTATGGCTACACCTTC
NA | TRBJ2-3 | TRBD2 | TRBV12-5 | CASGLAGADTQYF | TGTGCTAGTGGCCTAGCGGGAGCGGATACGCAGTATTTT
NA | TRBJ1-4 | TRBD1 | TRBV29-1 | CSVQTGTGPQKLFF | TGCAGCGTCCAGACCGGGACAGGGCCACAAAAACTGTTTTTT
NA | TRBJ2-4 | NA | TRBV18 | CVVGLPSTKNIQYF | TGTGTAGTAGGGCTCCCCTCAACCAAAAACATTCAGTACTTC
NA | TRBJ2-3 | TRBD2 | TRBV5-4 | CASSPGDYTDTQYF | TGTGCCAGCAGCCCGGGGGACTACACAGATACGCAGTATTTT
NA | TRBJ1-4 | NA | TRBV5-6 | CASHTRATNEKLFF | TGTGCCAGTCACACCCGAGCAACTAATGAAAAACTGTTTTTT
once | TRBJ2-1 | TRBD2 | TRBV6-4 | CASSLQRESEQFF | TGTGCCAGCAGCCTCCAGCGGGAGAGTGAGCAGTTCTTC
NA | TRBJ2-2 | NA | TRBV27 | CASSLSPGPSRRELFF | TGTGCCAGCAGTTTATCGCCAGGCCCAAGCCGCAGGGAGCTGTTTTTT
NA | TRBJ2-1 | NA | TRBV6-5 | CASSYTDYNEQFF | TGTGCCAGCAGTTACACAGACTACAATGAGCAGTTCTTC
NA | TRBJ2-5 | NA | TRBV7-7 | CASSLRQVGETQYF | TGTGCTAGCAGCTTGAGACAGGTGGGGGAGACCCAGTACTTC
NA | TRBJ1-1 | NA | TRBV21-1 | CASSGRERANTEAFF | TGTGCCAGCAGCGGTCGGGAGAGAGCTAACACTGAAGCTTTCTTT
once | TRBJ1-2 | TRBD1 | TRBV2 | CASSQQGNYGYTF | TGTGCCAGCAGTCAACAGGGGAACTATGGCTACACCTTC
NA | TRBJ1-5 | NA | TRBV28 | CASSSAEGSNQPQHF | TGTGCCAGCAGTAGCGCGGAGGGTAGCAATCAGCCCCAGCATTTT
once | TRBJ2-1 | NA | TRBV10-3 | CAISDRAYNEQFF | TGTGCCATCAGTGACAGGGCGTACAATGAGCAGTTCTTC
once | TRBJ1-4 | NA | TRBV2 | CASSEQGAGNEKLFF | TGTGCCAGCAGTGAGCAAGGGGCAGGGAATGAAAAACTGTTTTTT
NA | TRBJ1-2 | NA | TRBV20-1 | CSAIDTYGYTF | TGCAGTGCCATAGACACCTATGGCTACACCTTC
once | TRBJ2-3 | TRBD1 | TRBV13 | CASSLRRPTGGNTQYF | TGTGCCAGCAGCTTACGTCGCCCGACAGGGGGGAATACGCAGTATTTT
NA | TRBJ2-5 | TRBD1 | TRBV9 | CASSVGSGGLYQETQYF | TGTGCCAGCAGCGTAGGTTCAGGGGGATTGTACCAAGAGACCCAGTACTTC
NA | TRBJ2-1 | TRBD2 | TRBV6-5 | CASINIAGGLF | TGTGCCAGCATAAACATAGCGGGAGGCCTCTTC